This TCR beta chain comes out of a study of cytotoxic CD8 clonotypes in ibrutinib-treated CLL. Study-wide context: Samples showed on average 255,043 productive templates and about 100,000 productive rearrangements.

On this clone: The antigen is undetermined.

Germline loops: CDR1 MNHNS, CDR2 SASEGT. The CDR3 extends over 14 amino acids. V was cut by 8 bases and J by 5 bases, with 15 bases left in between. Measured with immunoSEQ multiplex PCR; TCRdb has only the in-frame clones, and not every one. This repertoire shows about 76,000 clones, around 83% found once; its top ten account for under 6%. Study observations and caveats: Age-matched healthy donor levels were exceeded by baseline clonality, which tracked circulating CD8+ T-cell counts. An increase in clonality occurred at ibrutinib response, followed by a return toward baseline at progression.

The chain is built from TRBV6-1 and TRBJ2-2; either TRBD1 or TRBD2 may supply D (6 bases each). Source: PBMCs, taken before ibrutinib treatment. The clonotype originates from a human donor with chronic lymphocytic leukemia. CDR3 amino acids: CASYRGDVTGELFF. The DNA for the CDR3 is TGTGCCAGCTATAGGGGGGACGTAACCGGGGAGCTGTTTTTT.